These 28 T cell receptor beta chains originate from one sample sequenced in a study of OX40 agonist ivuxolimab in advanced cancers. The assay was immunoSEQ multiplex PCR, and TCRdb's table has in-frame clones only and misses some. The sample holds about 80,000 clones, 90% seen once. The sample here was CD4+ or CD8+ T cells sorted from blood, taken in a trial of the OX40 agonist ivuxolimab. The receptors were sampled from an adult with an advanced solid tumor such as melanoma, head and neck, liver or kidney cancer.

This chain joins TRBV9 and TRBJ2-7; D possibly uses TRBD1 or TRBD2 (5 bases each). Trimming cost V 4 bases and J 3 bases, with 11 bases left between them. The CDR3 totals 13 residues. In germline, CDR1 is SGDLS, CDR2 YYNGEE. As DNA, the CDR3 is TGTGCCAGCAGCTCCGGGGCCAGCTACGAGCAGTACTTC. Encoded protein: CASSSGASYEQYF.

The V and J genes are TRBV4-2 and TRBJ2-7; 10 nucleotides align to TRBD2. After removal of 4 bases from V and 4 bases from J, the junction contained 7 bases not matched to a gene. The CDR3 is made up of 15 amino acids. Germline V gives CDR1 LGHNA, CDR2 YNFKEQ. The CDR3 loop is CASSLEASGSYEQYF. DNA for the CDR3: TGTGCCAGCAGCCTCGAGGCTAGCGGGAGTTACGAGCAGTACTTC.

The chain has TRBV14 and TRBJ1-1, with D unresolved. The V end lost 1 base, the J end lost 5 bases, and 8 bases lay between the germline ends. Germline values: CDR1 SGHDN, CDR2 FVKESK. This CDR3 has 13 residues. This chain's CDR3 is CASSQGPRTEAFF. The DNA for the CDR3 is TGTGCCAGCAGCCAAGGGCCCCGGACTGAAGCTTTCTTT.

The genes are TRBV7-6 and TRBJ2-2; 7 bases map to TRBD2. V lost 6 bases and J lost 4; bases outside the gene matches: 5. Germline V gene sequence: CDR1 SGHVS, CDR2 FNYEAQ. CDR3 length equals 14 residues. The CDR3 sequence is CASRSSGGTGELFF. The CDR3 region has the DNA TGTGCCAGCAGAAGTTCGGGAGGCACCGGGGAGCTGTTTTTT.

The CDR3 protein is CASSLGGGFQETQYF. The CDR3 region has the DNA TGTGCCAGCAGCTTAGGAGGGGGTTTTCAAGAGACCCAGTACTTC. This sequence joins TRBV7-9 and TRBJ2-5, with TRBD1 as a possible D gene (6 bases). The CDR3 runs to 15 residues. Trimming stripped 1 base from V and 2 bases from J, with 11 bases between. Germline-derived CDR1 and CDR2 are SEHNR and FQNEAQ (reference sequence). The entire variable domain, with the rest obtained from reference TRBV7-9 and TRBJ2-5, is as follows: DTGVSQNPRHKITKRGQNVTFRCDPISEHNRLYWYRQTLGQGPEFLTYFQNEAQLEKSRLLSDRFSAERPKGSFSTLEIQRTEQGDSAMYLCASSLGGGFQETQYFGPGTRLLVL.

This chain joins TRBV4-1 and TRBJ1-2; 7 bases align to TRBD1. This CDR3 spans 17 amino acids. In germline, CDR1 is MGHRA, CDR2 YSYEKL. The trim removed 3 bases at V and 7 bases at J, leaving 17 bases unmatched. CDR3 DNA: TGCGCCAGCAGCCACGTGCCGGGACAGCGCGCAGGAGGTGGCTACACCTTC. Its protein is CASSHVPGQRAGGGYTF.

V is TRBV7-3 and J is TRBJ2-3; 8 nucleotides align to TRBD1. This CDR3 contains 15 residues. V dropped 5 bases and J dropped 1; count of bases not matched to a gene: 5. Germline assignment: CDR1 SGHTA and CDR2 FQGTGA. DNA of the CDR3: TGTGCCAGCAGCACCGGGACAGGCCGCACAGATACGCAGTATTTT. It yields the protein CASSTGTGRTDTQYF.

As DNA, the CDR3 is TGTGCCAGCAGTTTAGACACCCCAAGAGCCGCTTTCTTT. As protein: CASSLDTPRAAFF. The chain links TRBV28 to TRBJ1-1; no reliable D call. The germline gives CDR1 MDHEN, CDR2 SYDVKM. The V and J ends lost 2 bases and 11 bases respectively, with 15 bases between them. This CDR3 contains 13 residues.

V is TRBV30 and J is TRBJ1-6; D ambiguous. Germline-derived CDR1 and CDR2 are GTSNPN and SVGIG (reference sequence). The V end lost 5 bases, the J end lost 9 bases, and 11 bases lay between the germline ends. This CDR3 comprises 12 residues. CDR3 in amino acids: CAWRLHSSPLHF. The DNA of the CDR3 is TGTGCCTGGCGATTGCACAGTTCACCCCTCCACTTT.

Within the sample, this clone is medium-sized (0.01 to 0.1%). The chain links TRBV19 to TRBJ1-5, with TRBD1 matching 7 bases. The CDR3 has 14 amino acids. CDR1 is LNHDA and CDR2 is SQIVND in the germline V gene (reference sequence). V shed 7 bases, J shed 6 bases, and the junction held 9 bases outside the gene matches. In nucleotides, the CDR3 is TGTGCCAGTACCTCAATAGGGGGCTTTCAGCCCCAGCATTTT. Encoded protein: CASTSIGGFQPQHF. The full variable domain, rest sourced from reference TRBV19 and TRBJ1-5, is DGGITQSPKYLFRKEGQNVTLSCEQNLNHDAMYWYRQDPGQGLRLIYYSQIVNDFQKGDIAEGYSVSREKKESFPLTVTSAQKNPTAFYLCASTSIGGFQPQHFGDGTRLSIL.

V and J are TRBV7-2 and TRBJ2-7; TRBD2 agrees at 8 bases. The germline gives CDR1 SGHTA, CDR2 FQGNSA. The length of the CDR3 is 14 residues. The ends lost 3 bases at V and 2 bases at J; junction bases unmatched: 3. The CDR3 sequence: CASSLGLGAYEQYF. The DNA for the CDR3 is TGTGCCAGCAGCTTGGGACTAGGGGCCTACGAGCAGTACTTC.

J is TRBJ1-4 and V is TRBV5-1; the D gene is possibly TRBD1 (6 bases). The germline V gene encodes CDR1 SGHRS and CDR2 YFSETQ. V shed 7 bases and J shed 8 bases, with 21 bases lying between them. The CDR3 loop spans 15 amino acids. The CDR3 region has the DNA TGCGCCAGCGGTTTAAGCGGGGGGCTCAGGGAAAAACTGTTTTTT. Its protein product is CASGLSGGLREKLFF.

This clone was seen a single time. The chain couples TRBV5-1 to TRBJ2-6; 9 bases agree with TRBD1. The germline V gene encodes CDR1 SGHRS and CDR2 YFSETQ. J gave up 0 bases and V 4 bases, and 11 bases lay outside the gene matches. The CDR3 is 19 residues long. CDR3 loop: CASSIRQGGPSSGANVLTF. The CDR3 region has the DNA TGCGCCAGCAGCATCCGACAGGGGGGCCCCTCCTCTGGGGCCAACGTCCTGACTTTC.

The chain couples TRBV15 to TRBJ2-5, with D hard to call. Germline V gene data show CDR1 as LNHNV and CDR2 as YYDKDF (reference sequence). Between the trimmed V and J ends, which lost 5 bases and 4 bases, there was a span of 5 bases. The CDR3 totals 11 residues. CDR3 nucleotides: TGTGCCACCAGCTACTCAGAGACCCAGTACTTC. Translating gives CATSYSETQYF.

This clone was detected once. The gene calls are TRBV7-3 and TRBJ1-1, with 7 nucleotides matching TRBD1. The CDR3 spans 13 residues. CDR1 and CDR2 from the germline V gene are SGHTA and FQGTGA. The J segment lost 5 bases and the V segment lost 4 bases, leaving 4 bases of the junction unmatched. The CDR3: CASSSDRETEAFF. In DNA form, the CDR3 reads TGTGCCAGCAGCTCCGACAGGGAAACTGAAGCTTTCTTT.

The chain has TRBV28 and TRBJ2-3; 12 bases align to TRBD2. The germline gives CDR1 MDHEN, CDR2 SYDVKM. With 3 bases clipped from V and 11 bases from J, the junction kept 9 bases outside the gene matches. CDR3 size: 15 residues. In nucleotides, the CDR3 is TGTGCCAGCAGTTTTCTAGCGGGAGGGCCGGTAAAGCAGTATTTT. It codes for CASSFLAGGPVKQYF.

The V call is TRBV19, the J call TRBJ2-3; TRBD2 aligns across 14 bases. The CDR3 loop spans 16 amino acids. The V and J ends lost 6 bases and 3 bases, in that order; junction bases with no gene match: 5. Per the germline V gene, CDR1 is LNHDA and CDR2 is SQIVND (reference sequence). The CDR3 sequence: CASRTSGRAPTDTQYF. The CDR3 DNA follows: TGTGCCAGTAGGACTAGCGGGAGGGCCCCGACAGATACGCAGTATTTT.

The chain uses TRBV5-1 and TRBJ2-7; 7 nucleotides align to TRBD2. J gave up 6 bases and V 4 bases, and 7 bases lay outside the gene matches. This CDR3 is 13 amino acids long. From germline, CDR1 is SGHRS and CDR2 YFSETQ. The CDR3 reads CASSVMTSFEQYF. The CDR3 DNA reads TGCGCCAGCAGCGTTATGACTAGCTTCGAGCAGTACTTC.

V and J are TRBV7-6 and TRBJ2-6; D could derive from TRBD1 or TRBD2 (5 bases each). V was clipped by 4 bases and J by 0 bases, with 16 bases between them. Germline V gene sequence: CDR1 SGHVS, CDR2 FNYEAQ. This CDR3 has 18 residues. CDR3 sequence: CASSSRGRQSSGANVLTF. The CDR3 DNA sequence: TGTGCCAGCAGCTCAAGGGGACGTCAAAGCTCTGGGGCCAACGTCCTGACTTTC.

The genes are TRBV6-1 and TRBJ2-5; the match to TRBD2 covers 7 bases. The trim removed 7 bases at V and 5 bases at J, leaving 10 bases unmatched. The CDR3 consists of 14 residues. Per the germline V gene, CDR1 is MNHNS and CDR2 is SASEGT. This CDR3 is CASKTGGLGETQYF. In DNA, the CDR3 is TGTGCCAGCAAGACGGGGGGTTTAGGGGAGACCCAGTACTTC.

CDR3 sequence: CASSFNFLNTGELFF. CDR3 nucleotides: TGCGCCAGCAGCTTTAACTTTTTGAACACCGGGGAGCTGTTTTTT. The V call is TRBV5-1, the J call TRBJ2-2; no definite D call. Germline CDR1 is SGHRS and CDR2 is YFSETQ. The CDR3 contains 15 residues. V was cut by 2 bases and J by 1 base, with 9 bases left in between.

This chain uses TRBV7-2 with TRBJ1-5; maybe TRBD1 (5 bases). CDR1 is SGHTA, CDR2 FQGNSA, per germline. The CDR3 covers 16 residues. V dropped 3 bases and J dropped 0 bases, with 12 bases sitting between them. The CDR3 sequence is CASSFQGTYSNQPQHF. For the CDR3, the DNA is TGTGCCAGCAGCTTTCAGGGAACCTATAGCAATCAGCCCCAGCATTTT.

The chain carries TRBV7-3 and TRBJ2-1; 12 positions agree with TRBD2. The CDR3 sequence is 15 residues long. CDR1 is SGHTA, CDR2 FQGTGA, per germline. Trimming cost V 5 bases and J 8 bases; bases outside gene matches: 7. CDR3 region: CASSRWTSGNHEQFF. For the CDR3, the DNA is TGTGCCAGCAGCCGATGGACTAGCGGGAACCATGAGCAGTTCTTC.

This chain joins TRBV6-5 and TRBJ1-2; no firm D call. The CDR3 is 14 residues long. The germline gives CDR1 MNHEY, CDR2 SVGAGI. The V end lost 0 bases, the J end lost 8 bases, and 13 bases lay between the germline ends. CDR3 amino acids: CASSYSGRRRGYTF. In DNA, the CDR3 is TGTGCCAGCAGTTACTCAGGGAGGAGACGGGGCTACACCTTC.

The sample holds one count of this clone. J is TRBJ2-7 and V is TRBV29-1; D is unclear. Per the germline V gene, CDR1 is SQVTM and CDR2 is ANQGSEA. Trimming took off 0 bases at V and 3 bases at J, with 12 bases between the two ends. The CDR3 length is 14 residues. The CDR3 DNA is TGCAGCGTTGAAGATCCGGGCTCCGACTACGAGCAGTACTTC. Protein sequence: CSVEDPGSDYEQYF.

This chain links TRBV10-2 with TRBJ1-2; D remains ambiguous. The CDR3 contains 14 residues. Germline CDR1 WSHSY, CDR2 SAAADI. V was trimmed by 0 bases and J by 4 bases, leaving 9 bases between them. This CDR3 is CASSESNSIYGYTF. CDR3 nucleotide sequence: TGCGCCAGCAGTGAGTCGAACAGTATCTATGGCTACACCTTC.

The chain has TRBV10-2 and TRBJ2-7, with 7 bases aligning to TRBD1. Germline CDR1 and CDR2: WSHSY and SAAADI. The CDR3 runs to 12 residues. Trimming cost V 8 bases and J 2 bases; bases outside gene matches: 3. The CDR3 here is CASGGQAYEQYF. Here the CDR3 DNA reads TGCGCCAGCGGCGGACAGGCCTACGAGCAGTACTTC.

This clone was counted between two and nine times. The chain recombines TRBV29-1 with TRBJ2-2, with 8 bases aligning to TRBD1. There are 15 residues in the CDR3. Trimming at V came to 1 base and at J to 7 bases, leaving 8 bases not matched to a gene. Germline CDR1 and CDR2: SQVTM and ANQGSEA. The CDR3 protein is CSVEGNSDRGGELFF. CDR3 nucleotide sequence: TGCAGCGTTGAAGGAAATTCCGACAGGGGCGGGGAGCTGTTTTTT.